A single count supports the clone carrying this T cell receptor (beta chain). Its antigen remains unidentified. The data are from a study of Ad26.COV2.S vaccination and SARS-CoV-2 variants. Overall study context: In the study, Ad26.COV2.S was injected intramuscularly once, or twice 56 days apart.

As for treatment: roughly 19 received Ad26.COV2.S at low or high dose, single or two shots; about 5 received placebo; per-sample allocation not given. It was on day 63 after the first vaccine or placebo injection that samples were taken. Aged 18-55 years, donor was enrolled in Boston in 2020. Findings and limits, study-wide: Vaccinees showed greater spike-specific TCR breadth than placebo recipients. Non-spike TCR breadth was similar in vaccine and placebo recipients.

TCRdb keeps only in-frame clones here, not all; method: immunoSEQ multiplex PCR. The sample lists roughly 390,000 clones, approximately 86% occurring once. Sequenced here: peripheral blood, sampled in a trial of Ad26.COV2.S vaccine versus placebo. This sequence originates from a person between 18 and 59 years old who received the Ad26.COV2.S COVID-19 vaccine or a placebo.

CDR3: CASSVRGRTEAFF. The DNA of the CDR3 is TGTGCCAGCAGCGTCAGGGGGAGGACTGAAGCTTTCTTT. The V gene is TRBV2, the J gene TRBJ1-1; 7 nucleotides match TRBD1. The CDR3 is 13 residues long. CDR1 is SNHLY and CDR2 is FYNNEI in the germline V gene. Germline trimming cut 6 bases from V and 5 bases from J; bases unmatched to any gene: 6.